Below are 8 T cell receptor beta chains sequenced from a single sample in a study of beta chain features in type 1 diabetes. Expressed TCRB transcripts were sequenced, since all the RNA that had been isolated was reverse transcribed. Here immunoSEQ multiplex PCR was the method, and the copy in TCRdb shows in-frame clones only, minus some. The sample consists of around 500,000 clones, 30% of them appearing once. The sequenced sample was naive CD4+ T cells from blood. The receptors shown here come from a man between 18 and 35 years old in good health.

The CDR3 reads CASSQGARETQYF. The CDR3, as DNA: TGCGCCAGCAGCCAAGGGGCACGGGAGACCCAGTACTTC. The chain recombines TRBV4-3 with TRBJ2-5, with D uncertain. The V gene's germline CDR1 is LGHNA and CDR2 YSLEER. The V gene lost 1 base and the J gene lost 5 bases, with 8 bases spanning the gap. CDR3 length equals 13 residues.

This clone was seen a handful of times. The chain carries TRBV7-8 and TRBJ2-3; 12 bases are a match to TRBD2. Germline V gene data show CDR1 as SGHVS and CDR2 as FQNEAQ. V lost 4 bases and J lost 0; bases outside the gene matches: 8. The CDR3 sequence is 18 residues long. The CDR3 loop reads CASSSLAGGFPSTDTQYF. The CDR3 DNA is TGTGCCAGCAGCTCTCTAGCGGGAGGGTTCCCAAGCACAGATACGCAGTATTTT.

The rearrangement links TRBV29-1 to TRBJ1-4; 9 nucleotides line up with TRBD1. The CDR3 spans 14 residues. J lost 7 bases, V lost 4 bases, and 7 bases had no gene match. Germline CDR1 SQVTM, CDR2 ANQGSEA. CDR3 amino acids: CSVGAGTGPEKLFF. The CDR3 DNA reads TGCAGCGTTGGGGCCGGGACAGGGCCTGAAAAACTGTTTTTT.

The rearrangement joins TRBV7-9 to TRBJ2-1; 7 nucleotides match TRBD2. The CDR3 spans 18 residues. Germline V gene data show CDR1 as SEHNR and CDR2 as FQNEAQ (reference sequence). The J segment lost 4 bases and the V segment lost 7 bases, leaving 19 bases of the junction unmatched. The CDR3 is CASMAGGTSQHSYNEQFF. The CDR3 DNA reads as TGTGCCAGCATGGCCGGGGGGACCAGCCAACATAGTTACAATGAGCAGTTCTTC.

The chain combines TRBV6-5 with TRBJ1-5; the D is unclear. Germline lookup yields CDR1 MNHEY and CDR2 SVGAGI. The ends were cut back, 2 bases at V and 5 bases at J, with 7 bases in the middle. The CDR3 totals 13 residues. The DNA for the CDR3 is TGTGCCAGCAGTTACAGGGCGGATCAGCCCCAGCATTTT. Encoded protein: CASSYRADQPQHF.

A few counts support this clone. V and J are TRBV10-3 and TRBJ2-7, with 10 bases matching TRBD2. CDR1 is ENHRY and CDR2 is SYGVKD in the germline V gene. The CDR3 extends over 17 amino acids. The trim removed 4 bases at V and 4 bases at J, leaving 13 bases unmatched. The CDR3 DNA sequence: TGTGCCATCAGTGGTTCAATTACAGCGGGAGGGATTTACGAGCAGTACTTC. Residues: CAISGSITAGGIYEQYF.

The chain uses TRBV5-4 and TRBJ1-1, with unresolved D. Germline V gene sequence: CDR1 SGHNT, CDR2 YYREEE (reference sequence). This CDR3 region has 15 residues. Between the trimmed V and J ends, which lost 3 bases and 6 bases, there was a span of 18 bases. The CDR3: CASSSGSRYGSEAFF. The CDR3 DNA reads TGTGCCAGCAGCTCCGGGTCTCGGTACGGGTCTGAAGCTTTCTTT.

This clone turned up a few times. The CDR3 DNA follows: TGCGCCAGCAGCTCGAGAGAGAGTGAGCAGTTCTTC. It codes for CASSSRESEQFF. V is TRBV5-1 and J is TRBJ2-1; D is ambiguous. This CDR3 is 12 amino acids long. Per germline, CDR1 SGHRS and CDR2 YFSETQ. Trimming shortened V by 3 bases and J by 9 bases, and 10 bases separated the two germline ends.